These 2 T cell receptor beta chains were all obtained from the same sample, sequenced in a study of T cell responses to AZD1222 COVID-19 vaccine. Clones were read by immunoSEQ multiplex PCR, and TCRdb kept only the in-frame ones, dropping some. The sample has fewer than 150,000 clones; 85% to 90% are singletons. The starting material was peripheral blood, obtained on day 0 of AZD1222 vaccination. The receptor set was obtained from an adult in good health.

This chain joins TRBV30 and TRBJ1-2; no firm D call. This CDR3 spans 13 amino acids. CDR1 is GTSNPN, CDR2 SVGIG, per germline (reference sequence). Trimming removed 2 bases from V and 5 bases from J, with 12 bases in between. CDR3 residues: CAWSQEGVYGYTF. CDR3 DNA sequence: TGTGCCTGGAGTCAGGAAGGAGTATATGGCTACACCTTC.

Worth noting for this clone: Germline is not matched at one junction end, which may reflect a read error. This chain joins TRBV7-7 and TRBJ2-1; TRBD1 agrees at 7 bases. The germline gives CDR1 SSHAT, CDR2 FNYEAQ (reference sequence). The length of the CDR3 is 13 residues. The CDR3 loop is CASSSGQVTEQFF. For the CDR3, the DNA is TGTGCTAGCAGCTCCGGACAGGTCACGGAGCAGTTCTTC.